This T cell receptor (beta chain) was profiled in a study of blood T cell repertoires in COVID-19. Germline V gives CDR1 LNHDA, CDR2 SQIVND (reference sequence). The CDR3 consists of 15 residues. The trim removed 5 bases at V and 1 base at J, leaving 5 bases unmatched. As handled by the study authors: Amplification from reference gene primers served as the basis for estimated nucleated cell counts. The table came from immunoSEQ multiplex PCR; TCRdb's copy has only in-frame clones and leaves some out. V and J calls and clone size are copied from that table; D and trimming were computed from the DNA. The sample shows about 150,000 clones, about 80% of them seen only once.

The clonotype was recovered from an older woman with acute or convalescent COVID-19. The chain employs TRBV19 and TRBJ1-2; 9 bases fit TRBD1. Material: peripheral blood. CDR3 nucleotide sequence: TGTGCCAGTAGTCGCCGGACAGGGGTTAACTATGGCTACACCTTC. Its protein is CASSRRTGVNYGYTF.